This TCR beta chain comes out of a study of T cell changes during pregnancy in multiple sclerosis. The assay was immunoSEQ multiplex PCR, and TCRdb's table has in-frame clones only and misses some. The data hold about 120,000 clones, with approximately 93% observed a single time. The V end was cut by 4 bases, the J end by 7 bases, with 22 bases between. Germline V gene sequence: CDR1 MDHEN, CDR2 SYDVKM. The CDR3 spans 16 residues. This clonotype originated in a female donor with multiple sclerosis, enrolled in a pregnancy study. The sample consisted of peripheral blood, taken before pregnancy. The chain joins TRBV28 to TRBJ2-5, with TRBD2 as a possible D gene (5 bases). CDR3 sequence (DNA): TGTGCCAGCAGTTATCCCTCCACTAGACCGACTGGGACCCAGTACTTC. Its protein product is CASSYPSTRPTGTQYF.